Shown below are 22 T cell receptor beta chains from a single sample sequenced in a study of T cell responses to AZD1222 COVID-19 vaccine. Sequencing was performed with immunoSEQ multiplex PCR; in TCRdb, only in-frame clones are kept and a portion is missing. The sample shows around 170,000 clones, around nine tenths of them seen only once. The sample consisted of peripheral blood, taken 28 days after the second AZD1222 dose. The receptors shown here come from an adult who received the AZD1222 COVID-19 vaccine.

The CDR3 nucleotides are TGTGCCAGTAGTGCCCTTACAGGGTACGAGCAGTACTTC. It is translated as CASSALTGYEQYF. This sequence joins TRBV19 and TRBJ2-7; a possible D gene is TRBD1 (6 bases). The V gene lost 5 bases and the J gene lost 4 bases, with 12 bases spanning the gap. The germline CDR1 and CDR2 sequences are LNHDA and SQIVND (reference sequence). There are 13 residues in the CDR3.

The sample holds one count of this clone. This CDR3 reads CASSPRAGPYNEQFF. CDR3 DNA: TGTGCCAGCTCACCACGAGCGGGACCCTACAATGAGCAGTTCTTC. This chain links TRBV18 with TRBJ2-1; TRBD2 aligns across 7 bases. The V gene end was trimmed by 1 base and the J gene end by 2 bases; junction bases not matched to a gene: 2. Germline V gene data show CDR1 as KGHSH and CDR2 as LQKENI. This CDR3 comprises 15 residues.

The CDR3: CSVERGVGYGYTF. The DNA for the CDR3 is TGCAGCGTTGAACGAGGGGTGGGCTATGGCTACACCTTC. This chain links TRBV29-1 with TRBJ1-2; TRBD1 might be the D (5 bases). Germline V gene sequence: CDR1 SQVTM, CDR2 ANQGSEA. This CDR3 contains 13 residues. Trimming removed 2 bases at V and 4 bases at J, with 11 bases between.

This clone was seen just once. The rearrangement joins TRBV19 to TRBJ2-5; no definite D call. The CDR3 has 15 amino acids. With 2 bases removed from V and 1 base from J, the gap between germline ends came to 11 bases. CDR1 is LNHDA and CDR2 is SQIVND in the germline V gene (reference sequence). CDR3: CASSISAVRQETQYF. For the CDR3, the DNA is TGTGCCAGTAGTATATCGGCAGTCCGCCAAGAGACCCAGTACTTC.

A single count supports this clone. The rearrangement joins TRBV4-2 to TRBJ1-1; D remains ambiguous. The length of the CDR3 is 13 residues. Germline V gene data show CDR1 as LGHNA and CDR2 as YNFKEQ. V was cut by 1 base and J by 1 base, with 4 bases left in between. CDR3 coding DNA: TGTGCCAGCAGCCAAGGGGAGAACACTGAAGCTTTCTTT. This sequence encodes CASSQGENTEAFF.

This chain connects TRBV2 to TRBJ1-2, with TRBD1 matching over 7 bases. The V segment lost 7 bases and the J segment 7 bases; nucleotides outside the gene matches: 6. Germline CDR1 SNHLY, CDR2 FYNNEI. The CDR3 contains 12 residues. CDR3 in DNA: TGTGCCAGCACCGCAGGGGGGCCTGGCTACACCTTC. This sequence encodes CASTAGGPGYTF.

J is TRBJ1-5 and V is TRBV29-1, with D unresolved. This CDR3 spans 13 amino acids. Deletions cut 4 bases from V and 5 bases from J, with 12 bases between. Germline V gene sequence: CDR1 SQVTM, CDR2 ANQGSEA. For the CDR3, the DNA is TGCAGCGTTGTGTACGCTGGGGATCAGCCCCAGCATTTT. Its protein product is CSVVYAGDQPQHF.

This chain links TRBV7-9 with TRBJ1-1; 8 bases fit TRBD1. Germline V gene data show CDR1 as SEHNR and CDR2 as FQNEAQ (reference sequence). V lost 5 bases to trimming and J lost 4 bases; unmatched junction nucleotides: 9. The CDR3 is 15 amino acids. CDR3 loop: CASSLLTGVATEAFF. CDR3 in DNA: TGTGCCAGCAGCCTATTGACAGGGGTCGCCACTGAAGCTTTCTTT. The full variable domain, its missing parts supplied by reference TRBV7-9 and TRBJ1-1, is DTGVSQNPRHKITKRGQNVTFRCDPISEHNRLYWYRQTLGQGPEFLTYFQNEAQLEKSRLLSDRFSAERPKGSFSTLEIQRTEQGDSAMYLCASSLLTGVATEAFFGQGTRLTVV.

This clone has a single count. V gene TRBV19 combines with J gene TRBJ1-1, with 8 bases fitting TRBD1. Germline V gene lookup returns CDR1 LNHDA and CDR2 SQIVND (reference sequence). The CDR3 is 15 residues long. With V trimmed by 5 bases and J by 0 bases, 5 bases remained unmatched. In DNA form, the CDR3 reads TGTGCCAGTAGTGTGAGGACAGGGATGAACACTGAAGCTTTCTTT. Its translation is CASSVRTGMNTEAFF.

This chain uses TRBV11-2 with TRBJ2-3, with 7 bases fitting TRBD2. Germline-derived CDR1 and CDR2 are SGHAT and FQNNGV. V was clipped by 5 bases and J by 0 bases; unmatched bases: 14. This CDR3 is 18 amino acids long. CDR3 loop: CASSPKGREYPSTDTQYF. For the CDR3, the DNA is TGTGCCAGCAGCCCCAAGGGGCGGGAGTATCCTAGCACAGATACGCAGTATTTT. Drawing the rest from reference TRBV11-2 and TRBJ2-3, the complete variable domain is EAGVAQSPRYKIIEKRQSVAFWCNPISGHATLYWYQQILGQGPKLLIQFQNNGVVDDSQLPKDRFSAERLKGVDSTLKIQPAKLEDSAVYLCASSPKGREYPSTDTQYFGPGTRLTVL.

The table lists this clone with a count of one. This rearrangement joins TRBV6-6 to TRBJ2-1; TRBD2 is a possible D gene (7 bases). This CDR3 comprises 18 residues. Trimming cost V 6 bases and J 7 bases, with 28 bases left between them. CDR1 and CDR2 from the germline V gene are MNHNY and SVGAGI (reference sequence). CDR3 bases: TGTGCCAGCAGCCGAAACCGAGACCCAGGAGGGAGGGGGAATGAGCAGTTCTTC. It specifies CASSRNRDPGGRGNEQFF.

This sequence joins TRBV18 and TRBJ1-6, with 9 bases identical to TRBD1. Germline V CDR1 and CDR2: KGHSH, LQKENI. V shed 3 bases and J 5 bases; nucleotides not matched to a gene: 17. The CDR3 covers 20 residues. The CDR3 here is CASSPTNPGQGSANNSPLHF. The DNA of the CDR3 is TGTGCCAGCTCACCCACCAACCCGGGACAGGGTTCGGCGAATAATTCACCCCTCCACTTT. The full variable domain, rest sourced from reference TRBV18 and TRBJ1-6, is NAGVMQNPRHLVRRRGQEARLRCSPMKGHSHVYWYRQLPEEGLKFMVYLQKENIIDESGMPKERFSAEFPKEGPSILRIQQVVRGDSAAYFCASSPTNPGQGSANNSPLHFGNGTRLTVT.

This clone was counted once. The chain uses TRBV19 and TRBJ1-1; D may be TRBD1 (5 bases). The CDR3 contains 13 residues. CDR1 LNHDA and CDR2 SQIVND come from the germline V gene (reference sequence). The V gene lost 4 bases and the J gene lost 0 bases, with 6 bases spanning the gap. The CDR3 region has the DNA TGTGCCAGTAGTACAGGGTTGAACACTGAAGCTTTCTTT. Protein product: CASSTGLNTEAFF. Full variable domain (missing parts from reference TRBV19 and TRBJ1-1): DGGITQSPKYLFRKEGQNVTLSCEQNLNHDAMYWYRQDPGQGLRLIYYSQIVNDFQKGDIAEGYSVSREKKESFPLTVTSAQKNPTAFYLCASSTGLNTEAFFGQGTRLTVV.

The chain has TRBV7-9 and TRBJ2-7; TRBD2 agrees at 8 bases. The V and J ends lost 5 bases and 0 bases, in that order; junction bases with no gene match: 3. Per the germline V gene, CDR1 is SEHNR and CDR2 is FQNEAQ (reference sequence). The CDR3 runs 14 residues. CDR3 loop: CASSKREYSYEQYF. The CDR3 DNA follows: TGTGCCAGCAGCAAGCGGGAGTACTCCTACGAGCAGTACTTC.

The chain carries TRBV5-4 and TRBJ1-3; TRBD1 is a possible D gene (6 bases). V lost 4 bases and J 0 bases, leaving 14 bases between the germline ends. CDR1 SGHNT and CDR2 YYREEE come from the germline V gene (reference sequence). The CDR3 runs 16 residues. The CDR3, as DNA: TGTGCCAGCAGCACAGGACAGCCGAGCTCTGGAAACACCATATATTTT. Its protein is CASSTGQPSSGNTIYF. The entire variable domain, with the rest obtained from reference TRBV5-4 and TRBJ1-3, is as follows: ETGVTQSPTHLIKTRGQQVTLRCSSQSGHNTVSWYQQALGQGPQFIFQYYREEENGRGNFPPRFSGLQFPNYSSELNVNALELDDSALYLCASSTGQPSSGNTIYFGEGSWLTVV.

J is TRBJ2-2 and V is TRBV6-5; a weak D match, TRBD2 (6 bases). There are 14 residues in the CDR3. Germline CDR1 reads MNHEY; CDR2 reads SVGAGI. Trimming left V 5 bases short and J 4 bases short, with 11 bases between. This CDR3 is CASSLLGGTGELFF. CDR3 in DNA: TGTGCCAGCAGTCTCCTGGGGGGCACCGGGGAGCTGTTTTTT.

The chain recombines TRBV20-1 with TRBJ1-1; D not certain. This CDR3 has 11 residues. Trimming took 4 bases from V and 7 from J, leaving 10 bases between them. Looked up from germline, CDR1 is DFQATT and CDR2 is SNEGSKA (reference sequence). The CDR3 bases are TGCAGTGCTATGAGAGGTAGTGAAGCTTTCTTT. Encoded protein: CSAMRGSEAFF.

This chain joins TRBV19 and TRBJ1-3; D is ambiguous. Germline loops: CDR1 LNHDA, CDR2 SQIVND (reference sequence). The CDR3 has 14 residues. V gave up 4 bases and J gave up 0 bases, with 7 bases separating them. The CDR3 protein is CASSSGSSGNTIYF. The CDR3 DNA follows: TGTGCCAGTAGTAGCGGGAGCTCTGGAAACACCATATATTTT.

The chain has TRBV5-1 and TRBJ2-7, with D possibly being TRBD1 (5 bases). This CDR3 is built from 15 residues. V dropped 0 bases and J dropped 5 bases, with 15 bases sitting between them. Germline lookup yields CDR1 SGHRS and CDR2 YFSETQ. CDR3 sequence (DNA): TGCGCCAGCAGCTTGGAGGGGCGCGGACGCCACGAGCAGTACTTC. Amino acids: CASSLEGRGRHEQYF.

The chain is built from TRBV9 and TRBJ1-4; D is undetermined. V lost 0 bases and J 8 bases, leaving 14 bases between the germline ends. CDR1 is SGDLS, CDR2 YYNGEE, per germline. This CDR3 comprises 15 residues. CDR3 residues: CASSVGAGIGEKLFF. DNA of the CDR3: TGTGCCAGCAGCGTAGGCGCTGGGATTGGGGAAAAACTGTTTTTT.

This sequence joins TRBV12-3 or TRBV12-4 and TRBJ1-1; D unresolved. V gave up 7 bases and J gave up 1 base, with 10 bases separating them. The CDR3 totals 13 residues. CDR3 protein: CASNLQRNTEAFF. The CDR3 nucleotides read TGTGCCAGCAACCTACAACGGAACACTGAAGCTTTCTTT.

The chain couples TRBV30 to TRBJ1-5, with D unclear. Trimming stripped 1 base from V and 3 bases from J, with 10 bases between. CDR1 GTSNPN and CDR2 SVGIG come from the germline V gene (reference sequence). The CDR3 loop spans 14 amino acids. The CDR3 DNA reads TGTGCCTGGAGTGGTCCCGGGGACAATCAGCCCCAGCATTTT. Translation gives CAWSGPGDNQPQHF.